This TCR beta chain came from a study of shared clonotypes between healthy human individuals. Sequencing was performed with immunoSEQ multiplex PCR; in TCRdb, only in-frame clones are kept and a portion is missing. The repertoire includes more than 900,000 clones, more than 75% of them detected once, and roughly 0.55% sits in the top ten. Looked up from germline, CDR1 is MDHEN and CDR2 is SYDVKM. Trimming at V came to 6 bases and at J to 7 bases, leaving 7 bases not matched to a gene. The CDR3 consists of 13 residues. This clone was counted once. The clonotype originates from a young man in good health. Some clones in this sample may be carry-over from other donors' samples. Source material: memory CD4+ T cells from PBMCs. The sample's subset: CD45RA-negative fraction. The chain links TRBV28 to TRBJ1-2, with 8 bases matching TRBD1. Here the CDR3 reads CASRSQGAGGYTF. The CDR3 bases are TGTGCCAGCAGAAGCCAGGGGGCTGGTGGCTACACCTTC.